This T cell receptor beta chain was identified in a study of shared clonotypes between healthy human individuals. Findings and limits, study-wide: For naive CD4 cells, approximately 5% of clonotypes were shared across a handful of donors. When compared with the clonotypes that were shared by all four sorted-subset donors, the non-shared clonotypes turned out to have lower generation probabilities.

The germline V and J ends were trimmed by 6 bases and 6 bases, with 18 bases remaining between them. There are 15 residues in the CDR3. Germline values: CDR1 SEHNR, CDR2 FQNEAQ (reference sequence). To note about this clone: Its specificity is unknown.

The repertoire was sequenced with immunoSEQ multiplex PCR; TCRdb's copy has only in-frame clones and lacks some. The data show 1,400,000 or so clones, 98% seen once. Splitting the CD4+ cells yielded a CD45RA+ naive subset and a CD45RA-negative memory subset. Sequencing was carried out using naive CD4+ T cells sorted from blood. The subset is: CD45RA+ positively selected. V usage is TRBV7-9 and J usage is TRBJ1-5; TRBD1 might be the D (6 bases). The TCR comes from a man aged 25 to 40 in good health. CDR3 loop: CASSNDVRGSQPQHF. CDR3 bases: TGTGCCAGCAGTAACGATGTCAGGGGCAGTCAGCCCCAGCATTTT.